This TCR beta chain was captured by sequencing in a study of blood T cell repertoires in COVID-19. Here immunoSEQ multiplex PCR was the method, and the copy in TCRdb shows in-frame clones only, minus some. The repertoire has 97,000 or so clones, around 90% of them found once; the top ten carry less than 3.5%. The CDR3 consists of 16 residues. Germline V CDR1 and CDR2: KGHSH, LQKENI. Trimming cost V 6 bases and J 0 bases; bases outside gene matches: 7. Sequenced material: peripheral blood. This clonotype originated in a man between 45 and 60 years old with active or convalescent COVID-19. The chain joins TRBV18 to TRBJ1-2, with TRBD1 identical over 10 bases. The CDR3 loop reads CASSLTGQGANYGYTF. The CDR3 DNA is TGTGCCAGCTCCCTAACCGGACAGGGGGCTAACTATGGCTACACCTTC.